One TCR beta chain is described in this entry. The germline V gene encodes CDR1 SGDLS and CDR2 YYNGEE. The CDR3 extends over 17 amino acids. V lost 4 bases to trimming and J lost 3 bases; unmatched junction nucleotides: 6. The data are from a study of blood T cell repertoires in COVID-19. TCRdb's copy holds only in-frame clones and misses some; the assay was immunoSEQ multiplex PCR. The data show hundreds of thousands of clones, about 90% seen once. The sequencing input was peripheral blood. This rearrangement joins TRBV9 to TRBJ2-3; 15 bases map to TRBD2. This sequence was found in a man aged 18 to 30 with active or convalescent COVID-19. The CDR3 coding sequence is TGTGCCAGCAGCCCCCGGACTAGCGGGGGGGGTACAGATACGCAGTATTTT. Residues: CASSPRTSGGGTDTQYF.